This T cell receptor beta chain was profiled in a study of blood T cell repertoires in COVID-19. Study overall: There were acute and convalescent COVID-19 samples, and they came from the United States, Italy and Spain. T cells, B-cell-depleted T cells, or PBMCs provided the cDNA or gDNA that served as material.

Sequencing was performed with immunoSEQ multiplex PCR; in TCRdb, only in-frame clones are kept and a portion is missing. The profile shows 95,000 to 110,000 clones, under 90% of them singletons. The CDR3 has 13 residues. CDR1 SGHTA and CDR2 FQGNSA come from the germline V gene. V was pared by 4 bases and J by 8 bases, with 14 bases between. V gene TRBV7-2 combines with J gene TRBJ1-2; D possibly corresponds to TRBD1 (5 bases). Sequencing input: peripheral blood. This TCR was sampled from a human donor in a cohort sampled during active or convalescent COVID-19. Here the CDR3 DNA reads TGTGCCAGCAGCTCCAGACAGACCCTGGGCTACACCTTC. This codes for CASSSRQTLGYTF.